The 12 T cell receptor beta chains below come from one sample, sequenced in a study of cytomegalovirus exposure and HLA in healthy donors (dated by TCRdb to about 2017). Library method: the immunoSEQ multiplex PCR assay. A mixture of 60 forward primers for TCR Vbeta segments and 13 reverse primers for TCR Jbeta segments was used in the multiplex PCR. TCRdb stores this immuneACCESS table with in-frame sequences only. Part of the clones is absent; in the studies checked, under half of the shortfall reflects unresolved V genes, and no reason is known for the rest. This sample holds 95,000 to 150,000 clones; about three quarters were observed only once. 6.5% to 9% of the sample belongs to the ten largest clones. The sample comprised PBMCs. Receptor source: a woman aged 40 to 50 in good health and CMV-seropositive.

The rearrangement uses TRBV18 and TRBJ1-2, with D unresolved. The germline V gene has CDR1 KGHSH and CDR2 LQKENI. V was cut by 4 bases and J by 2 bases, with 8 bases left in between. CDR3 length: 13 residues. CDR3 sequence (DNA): TGTGCCAGCTCACTTGAGAAGAACTATGGCTACACCTTC. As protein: CASSLEKNYGYTF.

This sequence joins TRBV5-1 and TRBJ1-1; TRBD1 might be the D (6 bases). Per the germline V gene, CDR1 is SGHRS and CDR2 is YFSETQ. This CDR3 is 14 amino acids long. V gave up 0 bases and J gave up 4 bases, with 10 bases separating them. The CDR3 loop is CASSLGQAVTEAFF. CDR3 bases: TGCGCCAGCAGCTTGGGACAGGCGGTCACTGAAGCTTTCTTT.

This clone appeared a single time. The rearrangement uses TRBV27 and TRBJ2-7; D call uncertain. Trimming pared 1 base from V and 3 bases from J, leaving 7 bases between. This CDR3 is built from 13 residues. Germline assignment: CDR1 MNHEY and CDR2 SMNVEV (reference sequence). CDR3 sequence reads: CASSLYGDYEQYF. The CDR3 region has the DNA TGTGCCAGCAGTTTATACGGAGACTACGAGCAGTACTTC.

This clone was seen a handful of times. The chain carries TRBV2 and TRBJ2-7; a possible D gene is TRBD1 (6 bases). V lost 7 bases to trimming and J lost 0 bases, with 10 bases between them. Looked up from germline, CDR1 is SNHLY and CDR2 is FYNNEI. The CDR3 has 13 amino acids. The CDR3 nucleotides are TGTGCCAGCACCTCAGGGGACTCCTACGAGCAGTACTTC. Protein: CASTSGDSYEQYF.

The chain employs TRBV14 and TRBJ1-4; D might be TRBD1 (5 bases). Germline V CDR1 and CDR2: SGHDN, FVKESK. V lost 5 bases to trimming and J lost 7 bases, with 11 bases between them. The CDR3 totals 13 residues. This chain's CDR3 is CASSYQGGEKLFF. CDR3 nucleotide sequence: TGTGCCAGCAGCTACCAGGGAGGTGAAAAACTGTTTTTT. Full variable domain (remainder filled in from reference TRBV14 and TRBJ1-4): EAGVTQFPSHSVIEKGQTVTLRCDPISGHDNLYWYRRVMGKEIKFLLHFVKESKQDESGMPNNRFLAERTGGTYSTLKVQPAELEDSGVYFCASSYQGGEKLFFGSGTQLSVL.

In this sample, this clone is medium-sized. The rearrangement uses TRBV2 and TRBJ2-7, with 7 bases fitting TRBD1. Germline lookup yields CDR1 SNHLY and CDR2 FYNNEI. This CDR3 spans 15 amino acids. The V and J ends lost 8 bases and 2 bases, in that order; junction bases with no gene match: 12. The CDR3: CASRMEAGGTYEQYF. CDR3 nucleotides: TGTGCCAGCCGAATGGAGGCAGGGGGAACCTACGAGCAGTACTTC.

CDR3 in DNA: TGCGCCAGCAGCCCCCAACCCGCGGCCGAGTATCAGCCCCAGCATTTT. The encoded protein is CASSPQPAAEYQPQHF. The chain joins TRBV4-1 to TRBJ1-5, with D unresolved. The germline V gene encodes CDR1 MGHRA and CDR2 YSYEKL. This CDR3 contains 16 residues. V lost 4 bases and J lost 5, with 18 bases in between.

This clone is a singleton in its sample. CDR3 amino acids: CASSISLNTEAFF. The CDR3, as DNA: TGCGCCAGCAGTATTTCTTTGAACACTGAAGCTTTCTTT. The V gene is TRBV5-1, the J gene TRBJ1-1; no reliable D call. Per germline, CDR1 SGHRS and CDR2 YFSETQ. There are 13 residues in the CDR3. Deletions cut 5 bases from V and 0 bases from J, with 8 bases between. The whole variable domain, remainder taken from reference TRBV5-1 and TRBJ1-1, is KAGVTQTPRYLIKTRGQQVTLSCSPISGHRSVSWYQQTPGQGLQFLFEYFSETQRNKGNFPGRFSGRQFSNSRSEMNVSTLELGDSALYLCASSISLNTEAFFGQGTRLTVV.

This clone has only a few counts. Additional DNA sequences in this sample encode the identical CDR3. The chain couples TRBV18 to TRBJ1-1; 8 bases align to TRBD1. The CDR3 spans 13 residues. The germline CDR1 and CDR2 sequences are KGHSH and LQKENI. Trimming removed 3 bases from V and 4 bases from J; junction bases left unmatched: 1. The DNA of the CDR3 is TGTGCCAGCTCACCTACAGGGGGCACTGAAGCTTTCTTT. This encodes CASSPTGGTEAFF.

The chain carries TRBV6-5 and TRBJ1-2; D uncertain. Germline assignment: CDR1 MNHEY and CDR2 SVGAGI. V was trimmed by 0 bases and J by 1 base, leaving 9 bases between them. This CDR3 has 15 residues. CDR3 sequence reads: CASSYSNGGNYGYTF. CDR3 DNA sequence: TGTGCCAGCAGTTACTCGAATGGAGGTAACTATGGCTACACCTTC.

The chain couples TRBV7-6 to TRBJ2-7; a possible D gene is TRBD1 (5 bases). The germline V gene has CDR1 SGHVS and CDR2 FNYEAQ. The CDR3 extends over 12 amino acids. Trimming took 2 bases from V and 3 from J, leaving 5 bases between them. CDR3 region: CASSLRGYEQYF. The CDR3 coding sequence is TGTGCCAGCAGCTTAAGGGGCTACGAGCAGTACTTC. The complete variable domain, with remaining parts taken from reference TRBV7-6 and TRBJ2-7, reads GAGVSQSPRYKVTKRGQDVALRCDPISGHVSLYWYRQALGQGPEFLTYFNYEAQQDKSGLPNDRFSAERPEGSISTLTIQRTEQRDSAMYRCASSLRGYEQYFGPGTRLTVT.

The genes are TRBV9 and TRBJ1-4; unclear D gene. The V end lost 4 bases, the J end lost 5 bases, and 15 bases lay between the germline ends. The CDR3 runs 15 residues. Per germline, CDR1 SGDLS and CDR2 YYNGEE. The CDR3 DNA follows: TGTGCCAGCAGCCCTCGGACGGGAGGAAATGAAAAACTGTTTTTT. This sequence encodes CASSPRTGGNEKLFF.